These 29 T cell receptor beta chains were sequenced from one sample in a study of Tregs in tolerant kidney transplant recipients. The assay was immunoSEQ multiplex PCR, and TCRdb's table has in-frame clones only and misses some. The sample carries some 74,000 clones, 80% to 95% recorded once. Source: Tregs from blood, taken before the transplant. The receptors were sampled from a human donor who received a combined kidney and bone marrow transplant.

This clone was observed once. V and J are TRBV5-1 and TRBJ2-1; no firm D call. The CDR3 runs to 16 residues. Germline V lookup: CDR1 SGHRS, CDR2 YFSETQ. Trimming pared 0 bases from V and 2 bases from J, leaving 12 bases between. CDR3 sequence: CASSLGGDSPYNEQFF. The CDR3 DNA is TGCGCCAGCAGCTTGGGAGGTGACTCTCCCTACAATGAGCAGTTCTTC.

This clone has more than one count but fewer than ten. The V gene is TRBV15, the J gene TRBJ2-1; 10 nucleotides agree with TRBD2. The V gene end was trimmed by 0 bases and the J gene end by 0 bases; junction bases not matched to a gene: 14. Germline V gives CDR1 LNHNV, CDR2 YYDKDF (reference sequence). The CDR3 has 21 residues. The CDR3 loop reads CATSRDLFVGLASSSYNEQFF. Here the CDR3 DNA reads TGTGCCACCAGCAGAGATCTCTTCGTGGGACTAGCGTCAAGCTCCTACAATGAGCAGTTCTTC.

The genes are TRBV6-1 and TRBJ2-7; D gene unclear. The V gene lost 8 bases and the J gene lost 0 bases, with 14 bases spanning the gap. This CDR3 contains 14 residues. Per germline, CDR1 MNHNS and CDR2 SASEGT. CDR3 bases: TGTGCCAGCTTTATTACCACAGACTCCTACGAGCAGTACTTC. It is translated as CASFITTDSYEQYF.

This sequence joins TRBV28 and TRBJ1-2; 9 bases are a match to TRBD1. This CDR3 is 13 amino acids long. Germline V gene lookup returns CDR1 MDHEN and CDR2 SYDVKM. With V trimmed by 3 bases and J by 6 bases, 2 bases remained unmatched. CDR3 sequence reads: CASSLDRGNGYTF. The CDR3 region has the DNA TGTGCCAGCAGTTTGGACAGGGGCAATGGCTACACCTTC.

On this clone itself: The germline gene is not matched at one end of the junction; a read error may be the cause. CDR3 sequence reads: CARSLGSSSEQYF. The CDR3 bases are TGTGCCAGAAGCTTGGGCTCCTCTAGTGAGCAGTACTTC. V is TRBV7-2 and J is TRBJ2-7; no firm D call. The germline CDR1 and CDR2 sequences are SGHTA and FQGNSA. This CDR3 contains 13 residues.

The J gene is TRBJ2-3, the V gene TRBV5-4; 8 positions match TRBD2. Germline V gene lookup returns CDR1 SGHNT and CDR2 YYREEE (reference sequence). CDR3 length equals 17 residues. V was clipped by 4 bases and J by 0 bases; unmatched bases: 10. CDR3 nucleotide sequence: TGTGCCAGCAGCGCGGGGGGTAGCGGGCTTAGCACAGATACGCAGTATTTT. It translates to CASSAGGSGLSTDTQYF.

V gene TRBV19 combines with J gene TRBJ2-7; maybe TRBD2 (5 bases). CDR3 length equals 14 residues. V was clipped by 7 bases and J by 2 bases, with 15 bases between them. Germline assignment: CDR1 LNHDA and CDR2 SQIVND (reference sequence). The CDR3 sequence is CASKAGLAPYEQYF. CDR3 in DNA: TGTGCCAGTAAAGCCGGGCTAGCACCCTACGAGCAGTACTTC.

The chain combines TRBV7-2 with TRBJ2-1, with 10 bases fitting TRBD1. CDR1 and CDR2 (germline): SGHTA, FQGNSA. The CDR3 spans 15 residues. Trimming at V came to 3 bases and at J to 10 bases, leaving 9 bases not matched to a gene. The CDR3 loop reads CASSFRTGGDGEQFF. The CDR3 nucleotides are TGTGCCAGCAGCTTCAGGACAGGGGGAGATGGGGAGCAGTTCTTC.

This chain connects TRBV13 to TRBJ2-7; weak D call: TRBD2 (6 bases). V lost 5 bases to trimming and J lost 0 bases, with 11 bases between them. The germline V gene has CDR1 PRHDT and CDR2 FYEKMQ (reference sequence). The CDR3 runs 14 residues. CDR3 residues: CASSRGGLSYEQYF. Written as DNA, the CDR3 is TGTGCCAGCAGCCGCGGAGGGCTCTCCTACGAGCAGTACTTC.

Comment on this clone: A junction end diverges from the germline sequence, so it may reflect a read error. The CDR3 region is CASSSAPEKFF. The CDR3 nucleotides read TGTGCCAGCAGTTCCGCCCCTGAGAAGTTCTTC. The chain uses TRBV28 and TRBJ2-1, with unresolved D. CDR1 and CDR2 from the germline V gene are MDHEN and SYDVKM. This CDR3 is built from 11 residues.

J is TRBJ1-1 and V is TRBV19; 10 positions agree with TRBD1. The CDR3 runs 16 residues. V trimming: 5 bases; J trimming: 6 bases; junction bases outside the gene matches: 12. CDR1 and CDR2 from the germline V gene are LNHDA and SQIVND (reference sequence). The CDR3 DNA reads TGTGCCAGTAGTCCCCGGACAGGGGGAGGATTCGCTGAAGCTTTCTTT. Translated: CASSPRTGGGFAEAFF.

CDR3: CASSRDNTEAFF. DNA for the CDR3: TGCGCCAGCAGCCGGGACAACACTGAAGCTTTCTTT. V is TRBV5-1 and J is TRBJ1-1; tentatively, D is TRBD1 (5 bases). The ends were cut back, 4 bases at V and 2 bases at J, with 6 bases in the middle. Germline-derived CDR1 and CDR2 are SGHRS and YFSETQ. The CDR3 consists of 12 residues.

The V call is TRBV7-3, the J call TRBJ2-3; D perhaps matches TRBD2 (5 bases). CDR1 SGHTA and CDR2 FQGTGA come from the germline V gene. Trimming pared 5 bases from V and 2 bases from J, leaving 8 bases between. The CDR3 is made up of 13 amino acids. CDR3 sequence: CASSPDFTDTQYF. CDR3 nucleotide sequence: TGTGCCAGCAGCCCGGACTTCACAGATACGCAGTATTTT.

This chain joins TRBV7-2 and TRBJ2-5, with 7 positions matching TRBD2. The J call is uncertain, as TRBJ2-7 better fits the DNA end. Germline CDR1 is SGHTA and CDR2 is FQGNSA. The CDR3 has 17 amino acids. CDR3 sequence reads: CASSLAHSGISSYEQYF. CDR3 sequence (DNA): TGTGCCAGCAGCTTAGCGCACAGCGGGATCAGCTCCTACGAGCAGTACTTC.

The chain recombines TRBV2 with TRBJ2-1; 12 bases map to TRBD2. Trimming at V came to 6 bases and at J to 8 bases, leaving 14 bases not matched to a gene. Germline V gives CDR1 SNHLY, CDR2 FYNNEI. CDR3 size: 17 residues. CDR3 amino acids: CASRGGASGRAVDEQFF. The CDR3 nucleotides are TGTGCCAGCAGGGGGGGGGCTAGCGGGAGGGCCGTCGATGAGCAGTTCTTC.

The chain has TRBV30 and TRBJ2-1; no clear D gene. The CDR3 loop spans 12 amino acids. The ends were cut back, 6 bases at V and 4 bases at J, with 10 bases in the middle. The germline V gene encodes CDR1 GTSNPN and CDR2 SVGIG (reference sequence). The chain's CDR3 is CACVPDYNEQFF. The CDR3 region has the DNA TGTGCCTGTGTCCCGGATTACAATGAGCAGTTCTTC.

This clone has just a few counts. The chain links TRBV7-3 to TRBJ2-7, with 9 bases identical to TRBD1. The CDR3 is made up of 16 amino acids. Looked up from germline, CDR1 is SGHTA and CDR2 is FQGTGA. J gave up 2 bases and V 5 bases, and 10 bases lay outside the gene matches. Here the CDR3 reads CASSPRGGQGTYEQYF. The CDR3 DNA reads TGTGCCAGCAGCCCAAGGGGGGGACAGGGTACCTACGAGCAGTACTTC.

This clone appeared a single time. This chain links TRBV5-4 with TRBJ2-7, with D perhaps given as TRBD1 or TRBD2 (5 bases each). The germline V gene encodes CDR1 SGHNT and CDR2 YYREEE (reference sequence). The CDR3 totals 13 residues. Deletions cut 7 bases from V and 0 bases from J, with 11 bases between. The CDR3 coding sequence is TGTGCCAGCTGGGACCAACGCTCCTACGAGCAGTACTTC. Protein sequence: CASWDQRSYEQYF. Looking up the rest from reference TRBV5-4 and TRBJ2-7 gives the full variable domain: ETGVTQSPTHLIKTRGQQVTLRCSSQSGHNTVSWYQQALGQGPQFIFQYYREEENGRGNFPPRFSGLQFPNYSSELNVNALELDDSALYLCASWDQRSYEQYFGPGTRLTVT.

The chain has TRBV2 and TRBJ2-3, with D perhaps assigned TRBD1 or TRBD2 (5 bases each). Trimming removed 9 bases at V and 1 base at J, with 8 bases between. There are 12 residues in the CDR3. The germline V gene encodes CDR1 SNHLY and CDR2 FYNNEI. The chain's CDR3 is CASGTGTDTQYF. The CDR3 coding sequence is TGTGCCAGTGGGACCGGCACAGATACGCAGTATTTT.

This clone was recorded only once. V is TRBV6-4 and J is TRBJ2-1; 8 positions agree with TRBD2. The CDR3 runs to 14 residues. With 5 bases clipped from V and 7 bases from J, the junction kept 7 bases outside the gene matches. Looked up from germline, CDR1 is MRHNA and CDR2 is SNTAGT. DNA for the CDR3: TGTGCCAGCAGTCGGGGGGGAGTGGGGAATGAGCAGTTCTTC. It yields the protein CASSRGGVGNEQFF.

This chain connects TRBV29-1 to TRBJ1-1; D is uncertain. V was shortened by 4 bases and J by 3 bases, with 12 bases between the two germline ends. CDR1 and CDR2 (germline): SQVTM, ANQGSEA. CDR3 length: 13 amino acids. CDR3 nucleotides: TGCAGCGTTGCAGGAGGGTTTGACACTGAAGCTTTCTTT. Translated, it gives CSVAGGFDTEAFF. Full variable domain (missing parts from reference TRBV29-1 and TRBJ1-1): SAVISQKPSRDICQRGTSLTIQCQVDSQVTMMFWYRQQPGQSLTLIATANQGSEATYESGFVIDKFPISRPNLTFSTLTVSNMSPEDSSIYLCSVAGGFDTEAFFGQGTRLTVV.

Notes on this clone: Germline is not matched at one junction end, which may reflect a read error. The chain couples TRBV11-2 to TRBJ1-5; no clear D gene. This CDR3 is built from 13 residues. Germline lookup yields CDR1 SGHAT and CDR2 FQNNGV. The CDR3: CASSLTQDQPRHF. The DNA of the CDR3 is TGTGCCAGCAGCTTAACTCAAGATCAGCCCCGGCATTTT.

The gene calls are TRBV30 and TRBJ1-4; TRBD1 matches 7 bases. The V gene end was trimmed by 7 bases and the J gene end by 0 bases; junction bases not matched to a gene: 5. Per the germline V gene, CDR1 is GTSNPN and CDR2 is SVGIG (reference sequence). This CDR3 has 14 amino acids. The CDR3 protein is CASSQGATNEKLFF. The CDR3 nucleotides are TGTGCCTCTTCCCAGGGGGCAACTAATGAAAAACTGTTTTTT.

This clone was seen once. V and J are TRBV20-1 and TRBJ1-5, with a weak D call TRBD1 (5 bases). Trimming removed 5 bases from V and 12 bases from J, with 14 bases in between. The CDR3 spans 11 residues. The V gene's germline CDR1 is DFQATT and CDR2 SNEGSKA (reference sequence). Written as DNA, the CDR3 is TGCAGTGCTTCCGGAGGGGAGTTCCAGCATTTT. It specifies CSASGGEFQHF.

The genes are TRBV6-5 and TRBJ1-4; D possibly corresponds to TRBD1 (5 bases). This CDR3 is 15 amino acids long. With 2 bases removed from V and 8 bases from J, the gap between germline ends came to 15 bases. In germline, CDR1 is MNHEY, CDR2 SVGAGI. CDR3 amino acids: CASSYIGAGPEKLFF. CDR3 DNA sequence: TGTGCCAGCAGTTACATTGGTGCGGGGCCCGAAAAACTGTTTTTT.

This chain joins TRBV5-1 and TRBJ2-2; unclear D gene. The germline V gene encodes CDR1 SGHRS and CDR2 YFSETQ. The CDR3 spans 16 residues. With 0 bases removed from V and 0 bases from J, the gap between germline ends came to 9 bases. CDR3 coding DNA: TGCGCCAGCAGCTTGGCTGGGTATCCGAACACCGGGGAGCTGTTTTTT. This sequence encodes CASSLAGYPNTGELFF.

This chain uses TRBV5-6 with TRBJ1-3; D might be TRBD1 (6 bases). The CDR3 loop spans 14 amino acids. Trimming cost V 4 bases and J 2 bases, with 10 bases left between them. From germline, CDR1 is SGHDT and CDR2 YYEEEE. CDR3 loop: CASSLQGTGNTIYF. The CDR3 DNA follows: TGTGCCAGCAGCCTACAGGGAACTGGAAACACCATATATTTT. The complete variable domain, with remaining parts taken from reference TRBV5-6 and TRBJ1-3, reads DAGVTQSPTHLIKTRGQQVTLRCSPKSGHDTVSWYQQALGQGPQFIFQYYEEEERQRGNFPDRFSGHQFPNYSSELNVNALLLGDSALYLCASSLQGTGNTIYFGEGSWLTVV.

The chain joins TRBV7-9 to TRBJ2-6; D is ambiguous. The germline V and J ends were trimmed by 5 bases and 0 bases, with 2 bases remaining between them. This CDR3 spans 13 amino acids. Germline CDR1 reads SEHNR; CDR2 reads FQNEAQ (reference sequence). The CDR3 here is CASSPSGANVLTF. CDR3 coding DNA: TGTGCCAGCAGCCCCTCTGGGGCCAACGTCCTGACTTTC.

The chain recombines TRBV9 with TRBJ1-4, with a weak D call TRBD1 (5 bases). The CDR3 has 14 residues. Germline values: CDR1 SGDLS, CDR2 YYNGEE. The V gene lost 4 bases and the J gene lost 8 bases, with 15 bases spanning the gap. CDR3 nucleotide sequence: TGTGCCAGCAGCCTCTCGGGGGGAGCGGAAAAACTGTTTTTT. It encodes CASSLSGGAEKLFF. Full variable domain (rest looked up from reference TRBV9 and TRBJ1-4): DSGVTQTPKHLITATGQRVTLRCSPRSGDLSVYWYQQSLDQGLQFLIQYYNGEERAKGNILERFSAQQFPDLHSELNLSSLELGDSALYFCASSLSGGAEKLFFGSGTQLSVL.